This T cell receptor beta chain derives from a study of regulatory T cells in long-lasting Graves disease. Study context: Persistent cases took antithyroid drugs over 5 years and stayed TSH receptor antibody positive. Whole-study results and caveats: Rather than thyroid tissue, only peripheral blood underwent study. Under persistent disease, TRBV28, TRBJ1-2 and TRBJ2-5 were used preferentially.

This clonotype was observed a few times. Its antigen is as yet unknown. The time point was: persistent/refractory GD, antithyroid drugs over 5 years with positive TRAb. PBMCs were the source of the RNA used for TCR sequencing. CDR1 is MNHEY, CDR2 SVGEGT, per germline. The CDR3 covers 14 residues. Trimming cost V 6 bases and J 6 bases; bases outside gene matches: 11. Arm-PCR with iRepertoire HTBI primers amplified the CDR3 regions for these TCR beta libraries. Authors' analysis steps: Among the samples, under 70 TRBV and 14 TRBJ segments were identified. TCRdb fed the multiplex PCR reads into MiXCR, producing one record per CDR3 protein. Here the V and J calls rest on TCRdb's processing, not on the authors' analysis. The sample yields about 470,000 distinct CDR3 sequences, about 20% seen once.

This TCR was recovered from a female donor with Graves disease. The specimen was peripheral blood mononuclear cells (PBMCs), collected when the disease was refractory, from a patient treated with antithyroid drugs. The chain uses TRBV6-2 or TRBV6-3 and TRBJ2-7; TRBD2 aligns across 7 bases. The CDR3: CASRTGLLVGEQYF. The CDR3 nucleotides read TGTGCCAGCAGGACGGGACTATTGGTGGGCGAGCAGTACTTC.